This record looks at one T cell receptor (beta chain) sequence and its context. V lost 4 bases and J lost 7; bases outside the gene matches: 14. The germline V gene encodes CDR1 SGHDN and CDR2 FVKESK. The CDR3 is 16 residues long. The data originate from a study of blood T cell repertoires in COVID-19. Original data processing: It was from reference gene primer amplification that nucleated cell counts were estimated. Assay used: immunoSEQ multiplex PCR; TCRdb lists only in-frame clones, some missing. The V and J calls and the clone size are those of that table, but D and trimming were determined from the DNA. Here the sample spans approximately 96,000 clones, about 87% being singletons.

Sequenced: peripheral blood. The origin of this receptor is a human donor with COVID-19, enrolled during active disease. The donor label of this sample is uncertain. The V gene is TRBV14, the J gene TRBJ1-2; 8 bases agree with TRBD1. In nucleotides, the CDR3 is TGTGCCAGCAGCCCGTTGGGACAGGCGACGTCGTTTGGCTACACCTTC. Its protein is CASSPLGQATSFGYTF.